This passage covers 21 T cell receptor beta chains from one sample sequenced in a study of siplizumab effects on memory and regulatory T cells. Libraries were prepared by immunoSEQ multiplex PCR; TCRdb keeps only in-frame clonotypes and omits some of them. The table records about 99,000 clones, 85% to 95% of them present only once. The sample comprised Tregs sorted from blood. The receptors were gathered from a human donor in good health.

This clone was detected once. V gene TRBV7-9 combines with J gene TRBJ1-1; D is ambiguous. With 5 bases removed from V and 7 bases from J, the gap between germline ends came to 8 bases. Germline CDR1 is SEHNR and CDR2 is FQNEAQ (reference sequence). The CDR3 loop spans 11 amino acids. CDR3 residues: CASSRVVEAFF. CDR3 sequence (DNA): TGTGCCAGCAGCCGGGTCGTTGAAGCTTTCTTT.

This chain uses TRBV7-8 with TRBJ1-6; D is undetermined. This CDR3 comprises 12 residues. V lost 5 bases and J lost 11, with 10 bases in between. The germline V gene has CDR1 SGHVS and CDR2 FQNEAQ. The CDR3 reads CASSPRWTPLHF. The CDR3 DNA reads as TGTGCCAGCAGCCCTAGGTGGACACCCCTCCACTTT.

The count of this clone is one. The V and J genes are TRBV11-2 and TRBJ2-7; 9 bases are shared with TRBD2. The CDR3 runs 15 residues. Looked up from germline, CDR1 is SGHAT and CDR2 is FQNNGV. Trimming at V came to 3 bases and at J to 2 bases, leaving 5 bases not matched to a gene. CDR3 in amino acids: CASSFAGGGPYEQYF. The CDR3 DNA is TGTGCCAGCAGCTTCGCGGGAGGGGGCCCCTACGAGCAGTACTTC.

The CDR3 protein is CASSAEYDEQFF. The CDR3 nucleotides are TGTGCCAGTAGTGCAGAATACGATGAGCAGTTCTTC. The chain is built from TRBV19 and TRBJ2-1; D is unresolved. The V gene's germline CDR1 is LNHDA and CDR2 SQIVND (reference sequence). The length of the CDR3 is 12 residues. Trimming took 5 bases from V and 8 from J, leaving 10 bases between them. The whole variable domain, remainder taken from reference TRBV19 and TRBJ2-1, is DGGITQSPKYLFRKEGQNVTLSCEQNLNHDAMYWYRQDPGQGLRLIYYSQIVNDFQKGDIAEGYSVSREKKESFPLTVTSAQKNPTAFYLCASSAEYDEQFFGPGTRLTVL.

The chain links TRBV7-9 to TRBJ2-1; 7 bases map to TRBD1. The CDR3 spans 15 residues. From germline, CDR1 is SEHNR and CDR2 FQNEAQ (reference sequence). V lost 4 bases, J lost 4 bases, and 7 bases stayed unmatched. The CDR3 DNA is TGTGCCAGCAGCTCCCCGGGACAGCCTTACAATGAGCAGTTCTTC. Its translation is CASSSPGQPYNEQFF.

The chain couples TRBV21-1 to TRBJ2-4; TRBD2, the table's D call, was not compared with the DNA. TRBV21-1 is a recognized pseudogene. This CDR3 is 15 amino acids long. The CDR3 loop is CASRLRENAKNIQYF. The CDR3 bases are TGTGCCAGCAGACTCCGGGAGAACGCCAAAAACATTCAGTACTTC.

V is TRBV9 and J is TRBJ1-5; no clear D. The CDR3 runs 15 residues. Germline values: CDR1 SGDLS, CDR2 YYNGEE. V lost 0 bases and J lost 5, with 12 bases in between. Here the CDR3 reads CASSVDDNPHQPQHF. The DNA of the CDR3 is TGTGCCAGCAGCGTAGACGACAATCCACATCAGCCCCAGCATTTT.

The gene calls are TRBV19 and TRBJ1-1; D is uncertain. Germline values: CDR1 LNHDA, CDR2 SQIVND (reference sequence). V was pared by 3 bases and J by 4 bases, with 18 bases between. The CDR3 is 16 residues long. This CDR3 reads CASSIRAARAGTEAFF. The CDR3 coding sequence is TGTGCCAGTAGTATTCGGGCGGCCCGGGCGGGCACTGAAGCTTTCTTT.

CDR3 residues: CATSRDLGGISTDTQYF. The CDR3 DNA follows: TGTGCCACCAGCAGAGATCTCGGGGGAATTAGCACAGATACGCAGTATTTT. The chain employs TRBV15 and TRBJ2-3; tentatively, D is TRBD2 (6 bases). From germline, CDR1 is LNHNV and CDR2 YYDKDF (reference sequence). V was cut by 0 bases and J by 0 bases, with 13 bases left in between. This CDR3 comprises 17 residues.

V and J are TRBV2 and TRBJ2-3; tentative D call: TRBD1 (5 bases). Looked up from germline, CDR1 is SNHLY and CDR2 is FYNNEI. The CDR3 contains 14 residues. The V end lost 7 bases, the J end lost 5 bases, and 16 bases lay between the germline ends. CDR3 residues: CASILYSRGDTQYF. In DNA form, the CDR3 reads TGTGCCAGCATCCTATACAGTAGGGGAGATACGCAGTATTTT.

The V gene is TRBV10-3, the J gene TRBJ2-3, with TRBD2 identical over 7 bases. Germline CDR1 and CDR2: ENHRY and SYGVKD. With 4 bases clipped from V and 4 bases from J, the junction kept 5 bases outside the gene matches. This CDR3 comprises 14 residues. The CDR3 is CAISVRGRADTQYF. The CDR3 bases are TGTGCCATCAGTGTTCGGGGGAGGGCAGATACGCAGTATTTT.

The V and J genes are TRBV6-5 and TRBJ2-2; TRBD2 is a possible D gene (5 bases). The CDR3 contains 14 residues. V dropped 7 bases and J dropped 1 base, with 10 bases sitting between them. CDR1 MNHEY and CDR2 SVGAGI come from the germline V gene. The CDR3 sequence: CASMVARNTGELFF. CDR3 in DNA: TGTGCCAGCATGGTAGCGAGGAACACCGGGGAGCTGTTTTTT.

This clone was detected only once. The chain combines TRBV10-3 with TRBJ2-2, with D maybe TRBD1 (5 bases). Trimming stripped 0 bases from V and 5 bases from J, with 19 bases between. The CDR3 has 18 amino acids. The germline V gene has CDR1 ENHRY and CDR2 SYGVKD. CDR3 sequence: CAISESSQGDPRTGELFF. CDR3 in DNA: TGTGCCATCAGTGAGTCATCCCAGGGCGACCCGAGGACCGGGGAGCTGTTTTTT.

V usage is TRBV29-1 and J usage is TRBJ2-3; 8 bases agree with TRBD1. The V gene's germline CDR1 is SQVTM and CDR2 ANQGSEA. The CDR3 runs to 14 residues. J was trimmed by 0 bases and V by 6 bases; bases with no gene match: 5. The DNA for the CDR3 is TGCAGCGTCGACCGGGACAGGAGCACAGATACGCAGTATTTT. Protein sequence: CSVDRDRSTDTQYF.

J is TRBJ2-7 and V is TRBV5-4; 12 bases match TRBD2. Germline V gene lookup returns CDR1 SGHNT and CDR2 YYREEE (reference sequence). The CDR3 runs to 16 residues. Trimming removed 1 base from V and 3 bases from J; junction bases left unmatched: 5. The CDR3 spells CASSLFVTSGSYEQYF. The CDR3 DNA is TGTGCCAGCAGCTTGTTTGTGACTAGCGGGAGCTACGAGCAGTACTTC.

This rearrangement joins TRBV7-6 to TRBJ2-2; D unresolved. The V gene lost 5 bases and the J gene lost 0 bases, with 22 bases spanning the gap. There are 19 residues in the CDR3. In germline, CDR1 is SGHVS, CDR2 FNYEAQ. The chain's CDR3 is CASSPRARRSNANTGELFF. CDR3 coding DNA: TGTGCCAGCAGCCCCCGGGCCAGGCGATCCAATGCGAACACCGGGGAGCTGTTTTTT.

CDR3 sequence reads: CASTSGLYNQPQHF. The CDR3 DNA is TGTGCCAGCACCTCGGGCCTCTATAATCAGCCCCAGCATTTT. This chain connects TRBV2 to TRBJ1-5; D is undetermined. Germline V gene sequence: CDR1 SNHLY, CDR2 FYNNEI. This CDR3 comprises 14 residues. Trimming shortened V by 7 bases and J by 4 bases, and 14 bases separated the two germline ends. The variable domain in full, with the rest retrieved from reference TRBV2 and TRBJ1-5, is EPEVTQTPSHQVTQMGQEVILRCVPISNHLYFYWYRQILGQKVEFLVSFYNNEISEKSEIFDDQFSVERPDGSNFTLKIRSTKLEDSAMYFCASTSGLYNQPQHFGDGTRLSIL.

This chain uses TRBV6-5 with TRBJ2-5; perhaps D is TRBD1 or TRBD2 (5 bases each). V was trimmed by 6 bases and J by 2 bases, leaving 13 bases between them. From germline, CDR1 is MNHEY and CDR2 SVGAGI. The CDR3 covers 14 residues. The CDR3 sequence is CASRKGRRQETQYF. In DNA, the CDR3 is TGTGCCAGCAGAAAGGGACGGAGACAAGAGACCCAGTACTTC.

In nucleotides, the CDR3 is TGTGCCTGGAGTGCTCGGAGCGGGGAGATGGGATACTTC. This encodes CAWSARSGEMGYF. The chain couples TRBV30 to TRBJ2-7; 7 bases fit TRBD2. The germline gives CDR1 GTSNPN, CDR2 SVGIG (reference sequence). Germline trimming cut 1 base from V and 13 bases from J; bases unmatched to any gene: 13. The CDR3 totals 13 residues.

The J gene is TRBJ1-3, the V gene TRBV25-1, with 8 bases matching TRBD1. This CDR3 has 14 residues. The germline CDR1 and CDR2 sequences are MGHDK and SYGVNS. The V gene end was trimmed by 6 bases and the J gene end by 4 bases; junction bases not matched to a gene: 5. CDR3 residues: CASSEGQAGNTIYF. The CDR3 bases are TGTGCCAGCAGCGAGGGACAGGCAGGAAACACCATATATTTT.

This clone was seen once. V and J are TRBV10-2 and TRBJ2-5, with D possibly being TRBD2 (5 bases). V lost 0 bases and J 2 bases, leaving 13 bases between the germline ends. Per germline, CDR1 WSHSY and CDR2 SAAADI. The CDR3 is 16 residues long. The CDR3 bases are TGCGCCAGCAGTGAGTCGGAGGCAGGTGATCAAGAGACCCAGTACTTC. Its translation is CASSESEAGDQETQYF.